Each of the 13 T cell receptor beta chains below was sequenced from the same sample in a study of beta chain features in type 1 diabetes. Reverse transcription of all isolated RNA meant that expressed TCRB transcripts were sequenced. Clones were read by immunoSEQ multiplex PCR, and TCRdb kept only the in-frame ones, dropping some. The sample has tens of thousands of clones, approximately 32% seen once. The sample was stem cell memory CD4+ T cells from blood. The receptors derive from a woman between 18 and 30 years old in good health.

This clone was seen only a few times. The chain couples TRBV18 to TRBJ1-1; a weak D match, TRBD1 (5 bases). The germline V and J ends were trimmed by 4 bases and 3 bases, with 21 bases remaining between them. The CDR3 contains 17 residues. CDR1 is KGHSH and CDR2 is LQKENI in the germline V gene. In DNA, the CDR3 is TGTGCCAGCTCACGAGGCGCAGGGTTGGGTGCGGACACTGAAGCTTTCTTT. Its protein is CASSRGAGLGADTEAFF. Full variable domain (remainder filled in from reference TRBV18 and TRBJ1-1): NAGVMQNPRHLVRRRGQEARLRCSPMKGHSHVYWYRQLPEEGLKFMVYLQKENIIDESGMPKERFSAEFPKEGPSILRIQQVVRGDSAAYFCASSRGAGLGADTEAFFGQGTRLTVV.

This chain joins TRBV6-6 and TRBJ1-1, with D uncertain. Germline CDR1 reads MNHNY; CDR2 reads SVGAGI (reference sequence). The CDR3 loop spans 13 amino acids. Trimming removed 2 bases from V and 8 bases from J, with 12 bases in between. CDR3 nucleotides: TGTGCCAGCAGTTACCCTACCGCCAACGAAGCTTTCTTT. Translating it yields CASSYPTANEAFF.

The CDR3: CATRTGGHGNQPQHF. The DNA for the CDR3 is TGTGCCACTCGGACAGGGGGCCACGGCAATCAGCCCCAGCATTTT. V and J are TRBV6-5 and TRBJ1-5, with 11 bases lining up with TRBD1. The CDR3 covers 15 residues. Looked up from germline, CDR1 is MNHEY and CDR2 is SVGAGI. The trim removed 10 bases at V and 2 bases at J, leaving 7 bases unmatched.

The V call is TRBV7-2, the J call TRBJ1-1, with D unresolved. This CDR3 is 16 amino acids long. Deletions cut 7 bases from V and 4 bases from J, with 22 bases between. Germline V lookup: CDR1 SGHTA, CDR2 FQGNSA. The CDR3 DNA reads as TGTGCCAGCACCAAATCAGCCATGGGCGTGAGCACTGAAGCTTTCTTT. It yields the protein CASTKSAMGVSTEAFF.

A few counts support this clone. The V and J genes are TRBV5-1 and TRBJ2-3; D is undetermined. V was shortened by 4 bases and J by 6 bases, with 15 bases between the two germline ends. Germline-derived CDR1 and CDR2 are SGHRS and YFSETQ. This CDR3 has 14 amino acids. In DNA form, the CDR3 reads TGCGCCAGCAGCCCCCTCTCTATGTACGATACGCAGTATTTT. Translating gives CASSPLSMYDTQYF.

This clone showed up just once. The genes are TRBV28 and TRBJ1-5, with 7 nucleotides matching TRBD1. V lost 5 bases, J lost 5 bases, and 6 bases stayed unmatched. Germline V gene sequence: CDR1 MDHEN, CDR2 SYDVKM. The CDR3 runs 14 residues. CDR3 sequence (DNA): TGTGCCAGCAGTCCTCGGGACAGCCATCAGCCCCAGCATTTT. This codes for CASSPRDSHQPQHF.

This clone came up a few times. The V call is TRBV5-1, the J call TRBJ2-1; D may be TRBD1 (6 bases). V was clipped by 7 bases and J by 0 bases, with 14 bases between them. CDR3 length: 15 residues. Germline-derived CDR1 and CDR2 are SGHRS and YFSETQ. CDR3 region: CASASSGVSYNEQFF. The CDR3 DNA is TGCGCCAGCGCTTCTTCAGGGGTCTCCTACAATGAGCAGTTCTTC.

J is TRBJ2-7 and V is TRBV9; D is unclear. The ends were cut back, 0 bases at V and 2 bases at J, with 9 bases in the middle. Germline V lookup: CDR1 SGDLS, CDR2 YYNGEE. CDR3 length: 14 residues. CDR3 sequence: CASSVGLETYEQYF. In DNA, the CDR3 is TGTGCCAGCAGCGTAGGATTGGAGACCTACGAGCAGTACTTC.

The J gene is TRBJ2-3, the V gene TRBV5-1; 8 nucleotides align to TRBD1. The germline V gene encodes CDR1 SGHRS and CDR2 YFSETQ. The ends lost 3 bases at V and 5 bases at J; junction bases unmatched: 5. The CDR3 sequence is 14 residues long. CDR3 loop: CASSSTGVEDTQYF. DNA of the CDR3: TGCGCCAGCAGCTCGACAGGGGTCGAAGATACGCAGTATTTT.

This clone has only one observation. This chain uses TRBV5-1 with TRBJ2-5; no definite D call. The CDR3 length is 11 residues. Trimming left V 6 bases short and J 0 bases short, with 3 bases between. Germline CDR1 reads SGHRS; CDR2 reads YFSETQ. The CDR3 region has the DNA TGCGCCAGCAATAACCAAGAGACCCAGTACTTC. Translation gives CASNNQETQYF.

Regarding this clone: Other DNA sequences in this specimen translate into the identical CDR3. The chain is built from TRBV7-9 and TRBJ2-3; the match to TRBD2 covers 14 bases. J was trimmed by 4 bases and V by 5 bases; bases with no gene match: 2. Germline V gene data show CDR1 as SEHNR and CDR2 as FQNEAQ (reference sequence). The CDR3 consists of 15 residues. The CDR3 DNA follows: TGTGCCAGCAGCCCGGGACTAGCGGGAGCAGATACGCAGTATTTT. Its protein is CASSPGLAGADTQYF. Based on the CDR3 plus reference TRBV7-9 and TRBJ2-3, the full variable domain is DTGVSQNPRHKITKRGQNVTFRCDPISEHNRLYWYRQTLGQGPEFLTYFQNEAQLEKSRLLSDRFSAERPKGSFSTLEIQRTEQGDSAMYLCASSPGLAGADTQYFGPGTRLTVL.

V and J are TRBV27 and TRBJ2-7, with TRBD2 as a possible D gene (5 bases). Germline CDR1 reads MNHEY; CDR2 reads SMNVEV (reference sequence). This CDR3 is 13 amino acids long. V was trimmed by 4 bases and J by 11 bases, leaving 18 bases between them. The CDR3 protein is CASSSPLGPLKYF. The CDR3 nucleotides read TGTGCCAGCAGTTCCCCACTAGGGCCTCTTAAGTACTTC.

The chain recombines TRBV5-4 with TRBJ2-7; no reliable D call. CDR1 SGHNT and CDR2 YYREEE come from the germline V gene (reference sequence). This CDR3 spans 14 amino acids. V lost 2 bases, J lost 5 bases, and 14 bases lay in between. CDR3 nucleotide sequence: TGTGCCAGCAGCTTAACCACAGCCGAAAACGAGCAGTACTTC. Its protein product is CASSLTTAENEQYF. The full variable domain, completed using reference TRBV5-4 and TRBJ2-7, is ETGVTQSPTHLIKTRGQQVTLRCSSQSGHNTVSWYQQALGQGPQFIFQYYREEENGRGNFPPRFSGLQFPNYSSELNVNALELDDSALYLCASSLTTAENEQYFGPGTRLTVT.